Listed below are T cell receptor beta chains from one sample, sequenced in a study of regulatory T cells in long-lasting Graves disease. TCRdb analysed the multiplex PCR reads with MiXCR anew, one entry per CDR3 protein. The table includes about 400,000 distinct CDR3 sequences, 15% to 19% detected once. This sample comprised peripheral blood mononuclear cells (PBMCs), obtained at new diagnosis, from a patient treated with antithyroid drugs. The receptors originated from a female donor with Graves disease. Both conserved end residues are part of each CDR3. D genes are given only for firm matches. Only part of the rows carry a size: once, few, many, or a class if the clone is expanded.

J gene,V gene,D gene,clone size,CDR3 length,CDR3 DNA,CDR3 protein
TRBJ2-5,TRBV5-1,-,many,14,TGCGCCAGCAGCGGAGGGACGAACCAAGAGACCCAGTACTTC,CASSGGTNQETQYF
TRBJ2-7,TRBV27,TRBD1,few,17,TGTGCCAGCAGCAGTCTCAGAACCGGGACAGGGGCCTACGAGCAGTACTTC,CASSSLRTGTGAYEQYF
TRBJ2-5,TRBV6-2/TRBV6-3,-,many,15,TGTGCCAGCAGTTACCAAGGACGACACCAAGAGACCCAGTACTTC,CASSYQGRHQETQYF
TRBJ2-2,TRBV28,TRBD2,many,16,TGTGCCAGCAGTTTAGAGACTAGCGGCAACACCGGGGAGCTGTTTTTT,CASSLETSGNTGELFF
TRBJ1-2,TRBV5-1,-,many,14,TGCGCCAGCAGCTTGGAATACGGAGGCTATGGCTACACCTTC,CASSLEYGGYGYTF
TRBJ1-3,TRBV7-9,-,-,15,TGTGCCAGCAGCTTAGCGGGCAGGGCTGGAAACACCATATATTTT,CASSLAGRAGNTIYF
TRBJ2-7,TRBV6-1,TRBD2,many,15,TGTGCCAGCACCGCAACTAGCGGGAGTTCCTACGAGCAGTACTTC,CASTATSGSSYEQYF
TRBJ1-5,TRBV12-3/TRBV12-4,-,few,14,TGTGCCAGCAGTCAAGGGAGCTCAAATCAGCCCCAGCATTTT,CASSQGSSNQPQHF
TRBJ1-2,TRBV12-3/TRBV12-4,-,many,14,TGTGCCAGCAGTTCCTCGGGAGTCGGTTATGGCTACACCTTC,CASSSSGVGYGYTF
TRBJ1-2,TRBV11-1,TRBD1,few,15,TGTGCCAGCAGCCCCACTGCTTCAGGGGGCTATGGCTACACCTTC,CASSPTASGGYGYTF
TRBJ2-7,TRBV7-8,TRBD2,many,15,TGTGCCAGCAGCCAGCCCCTAGCGGGAGGTGACGAGCAGTACTTC,CASSQPLAGGDEQYF
TRBJ1-4,TRBV15,-,many,20,TGTGCCACCAGCAGAGATCCCCTTTTATCACGCGGGGCGTCTAATGAAAAACTGTTTTTT,CATSRDPLLSRGASNEKLFF
TRBJ2-1,TRBV3-1,-,many,15,TGTGCCAGCAGCTATACTGGTGGTGGAGGGAATGAGCAGTTCTTC,CASSYTGGGGNEQFF
TRBJ2-2,TRBV7-6,TRBD1,many,16,TGTGCCAGCAGCTTAGTCCTTGGTCAGGGGGCCGGGGAGCTGTTTTTT,CASSLVLGQGAGELFF
TRBJ1-1,TRBV12-5,-,many,15,TGTGCTAGTGGTTTGGTAATTGCCAGACCCACTGAAGCTTTCTTT,CASGLVIARPTEAFF
TRBJ2-1,TRBV19,TRBD1,-,14,TGTGCCAGTAGTATTCAGGGGGCTGGCGATGAGCAGTTCTTC,CASSIQGAGDEQFF
TRBJ2-5,TRBV30,TRBD2,-,15,TGTGCCTGGAGGGTGCCTAGCGGGGCCCGAGAGACCCAGTACTTC,CAWRVPSGARETQYF
TRBJ2-7,TRBV27,-,few,16,TGTGCCAGCACCTCGCGTCGAGGGGAATTATGCCACGAGCAGTACTTC,CASTSRRGELCHEQYF
TRBJ1-1,TRBV9,-,-,13,TGTGCCAGCAGCGTAGAGGGCGGGACTGAAGCTTTCTTT,CASSVEGGTEAFF
TRBJ1-3,TRBV3-1,-,few,18,TGTGCCAGCAGCCAAGCCTTGCCGGGACTACGCTCTGGAAACACCATATATTTT,CASSQALPGLRSGNTIYF
TRBJ1-2,TRBV29-1,-,many,15,TGCAGCGTTCCCAATATACAAAGACTGAACTATGGCTACACCTTC,CSVPNIQRLNYGYTF
TRBJ1-1,TRBV14,-,many,13,TGTGCCAGCAGCCCAGACAGGCTCGTCGGAGCTTTCTTT,CASSPDRLVGAFF
TRBJ1-6,TRBV4-3,-,many,14,TGCGCCAGCAGCCAAGATAAGGGTAATTCACCCCTCCACTTT,CASSQDKGNSPLHF
TRBJ1-2,TRBV4-2,TRBD1,many,15,TGTGCCAGCGCCGGGACAGGGATTATTAACTATGGCTACACCTTC,CASAGTGIINYGYTF
TRBJ1-2,TRBV5-1,TRBD1,many,15,TGCGCCAGCAGCGCTGGACAGGATATTAACTATGGCTACACCTTC,CASSAGQDINYGYTF
TRBJ1-4,TRBV3-1,TRBD1,many,13,TGTGCCAGCAGCCAACCAGGGGGGGAAAAACTGTTTTTT,CASSQPGGEKLFF
TRBJ2-7,TRBV28,-,many,15,TGTGCCAGCAGTGACGCTTGGCAGGACTCCTACGAGCAGTACTTC,CASSDAWQDSYEQYF
TRBJ2-1,TRBV11-1,TRBD1,-,14,TGTGCCAGCAGCTTAGAAGGACAGGGCCGAGAGCAGTTCTTC,CASSLEGQGREQFF
TRBJ1-1,TRBV9,-,-,13,TGTGCCAGCAGTGGACAATCTGTCAATGAAGCTTTCTTT,CASSGQSVNEAFF
TRBJ1-2,TRBV6-1,-,-,16,TGTGCCAGCTGTATAGTTTTGGCAGGCTCCAAATATGGCTACACCTTC,CASCIVLAGSKYGYTF
TRBJ2-7,TRBV20-1,TRBD1,-,16,TGCAGTGCTAGAGATCAGACAGGGCGGGCCTCCTACGAGCAGTACTTC,CSARDQTGRASYEQYF